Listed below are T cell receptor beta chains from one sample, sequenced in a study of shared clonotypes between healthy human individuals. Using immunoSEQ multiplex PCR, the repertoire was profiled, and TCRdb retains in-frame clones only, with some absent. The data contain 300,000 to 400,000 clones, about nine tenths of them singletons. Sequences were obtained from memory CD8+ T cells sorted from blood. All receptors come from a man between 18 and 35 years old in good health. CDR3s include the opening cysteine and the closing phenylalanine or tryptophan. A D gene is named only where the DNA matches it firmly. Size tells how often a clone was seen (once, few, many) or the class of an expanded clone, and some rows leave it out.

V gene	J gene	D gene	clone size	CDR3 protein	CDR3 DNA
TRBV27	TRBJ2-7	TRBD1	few	CASSHRGSSYEQYF	TGTGCCAGCAGTCACAGGGGGAGCTCCTACGAGCAGTACTTC
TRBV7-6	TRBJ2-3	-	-	CASSALMDTQYF	TGTGCCAGCAGCGCCCTAATGGATACGCAGTATTTT
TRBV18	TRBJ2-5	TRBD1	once	CASSRGTGRETQYF	TGTGCCAGCTCAAGGGGGACAGGGCGAGAGACCCAGTACTTC
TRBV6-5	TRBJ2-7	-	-	CASSYWGQSYEQYF	TGTGCCAGCAGTTACTGGGGTCAGTCATACGAGCAGTACTTC
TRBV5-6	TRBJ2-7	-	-	CASSLDFYEQYF	TGTGCCAGCAGCTTGGACTTTTACGAGCAGTACTTC
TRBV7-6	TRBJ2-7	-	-	CASSLAGLAYEQYF	TGTGCCAGCAGCTTAGCGGGGCTCGCCTACGAGCAGTACTTC
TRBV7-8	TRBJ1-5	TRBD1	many	CASSPERGPSQPQHF	TGTGCCAGCAGCCCGGAGAGGGGGCCTAGTCAGCCCCAGCATTTT
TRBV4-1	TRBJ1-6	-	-	CASSQGNSNSPLHF	TGCGCCAGCAGCCAAGGTAACTCCAATTCACCCCTCCACTTT
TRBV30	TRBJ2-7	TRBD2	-	CAQGTSGSISYEQYF	TGTGCCCAAGGGACTAGCGGGAGTATATCCTACGAGCAGTACTTC
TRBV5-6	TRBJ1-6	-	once	CASSPEGSNSPLHF	TGTGCCAGCAGCCCGGAAGGGTCTAATTCACCCCTCCACTTT
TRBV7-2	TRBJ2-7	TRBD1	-	CASNDPGQGYYEQYF	TGTGCCAGCAACGATCCGGGACAGGGGTACTACGAGCAGTACTTC
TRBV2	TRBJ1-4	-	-	CASTEWDGLREKLFF	TGTGCCAGCACCGAATGGGACGGACTAAGGGAAAAACTGTTTTTT
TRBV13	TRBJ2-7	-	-	CASSLGHLSEQYF	TGTGCCAGCAGCTTGGGACACCTCTCCGAGCAGTACTTC
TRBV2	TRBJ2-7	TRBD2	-	CASSEGLAGSIEQYF	TGTGCCAGCAGTGAAGGCCTAGCGGGTAGTATCGAGCAGTACTTC
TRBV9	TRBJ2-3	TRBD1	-	CASSAPGQGWSTDTQYF	TGTGCCAGCAGCGCCCCGGGACAGGGTTGGAGCACAGATACGCAGTATTTT
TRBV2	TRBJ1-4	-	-	CASSDNNNEKLFF	TGTGCCAGCAGTGACAACAATAATGAAAAACTGTTTTTT
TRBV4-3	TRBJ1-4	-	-	CASSQSSATNEKLFF	TGCGCCAGCAGCCAAAGCTCTGCAACTAATGAAAAACTGTTTTTT
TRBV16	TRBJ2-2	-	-	CASTRRNTGELFF	TGTGCCAGCACCAGGAGGAACACCGGGGAGCTGTTTTTT
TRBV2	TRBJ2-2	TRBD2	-	CASSEPSGNGGELFF	TGTGCCAGCAGTGAACCTAGCGGGAACGGCGGGGAGCTGTTTTTT
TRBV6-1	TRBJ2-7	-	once	CASRAGDYYEQYF	TGTGCCAGCAGGGCAGGGGACTACTACGAGCAGTACTTC
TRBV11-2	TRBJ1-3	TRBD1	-	CASSLVRGRFGNTIYF	TGTGCCAGCAGCTTAGTCAGGGGGCGATTTGGAAACACCATATATTTT
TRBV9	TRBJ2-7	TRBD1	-	CASSEQGASYEQYF	TGTGCCAGCAGCGAGCAGGGGGCCTCCTACGAGCAGTACTTC
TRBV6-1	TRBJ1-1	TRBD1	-	CASSPPDRVESEAFF	TGTGCCAGCAGTCCCCCGGACAGGGTGGAAAGTGAAGCTTTCTTT
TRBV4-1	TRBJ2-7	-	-	CASSHPSGYEQYF	TGCGCCAGCAGCCACCCGTCGGGATACGAGCAGTACTTC
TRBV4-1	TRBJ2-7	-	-	CASSVRGGTTYEQYF	TGCGCCAGCAGCGTCAGGGGCGGGACTACCTACGAGCAGTACTTC
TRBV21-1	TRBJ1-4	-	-	CASSRPGRSNEKLFF	TGTGCCAGCAGCCGCCCAGGGCGGTCTAATGAAAAACTGTTTTTT
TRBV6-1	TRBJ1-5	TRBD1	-	CASSEGEPGGADQPQHF	TGTGCCAGCAGTGAAGGGGAGCCAGGGGGTGCTGATCAGCCCCAGCATTTT
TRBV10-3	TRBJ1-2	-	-	CAISETGPGYTF	TGTGCCATCAGTGAGACAGGGCCTGGCTACACCTTC
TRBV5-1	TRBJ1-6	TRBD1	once	CASSLGDSLNTYNSPLHF	TGCGCCAGCAGCTTGGGGGACAGTCTCAATACGTATAATTCACCCCTCCACTTT
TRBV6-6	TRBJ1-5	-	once	CASDHGGNQPQHF	TGTGCCAGCGACCACGGGGGTAATCAGCCCCAGCATTTT
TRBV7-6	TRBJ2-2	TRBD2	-	CASSLEIETSGTGELFF	TGTGCCAGCAGCTTAGAGATCGAAACTAGCGGCACCGGGGAGCTGTTTTTT
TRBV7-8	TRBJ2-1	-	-	CASSFRSEGLVGNEQFF	TGTGCCAGCAGCTTCCGATCGGAGGGGCTAGTTGGGAATGAGCAGTTCTTC
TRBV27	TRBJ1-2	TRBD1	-	CASSFGTGVGYTF	TGTGCCAGCAGTTTTGGGACAGGGGTCGGCTACACCTTC
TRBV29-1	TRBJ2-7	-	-	CSVGPGTTTYEQYF	TGCAGCGTCGGCCCCGGGACAACCACCTACGAGCAGTACTTC
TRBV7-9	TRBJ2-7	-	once	CASSWGYYEQYF	TGTGCCAGCAGCTGGGGATACTACGAGCAGTACTTC
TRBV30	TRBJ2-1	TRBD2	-	CAWSGSGRRNEQFF	TGTGCCTGGAGTGGCAGCGGGAGACGTAATGAGCAGTTCTTC
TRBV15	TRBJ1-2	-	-	CATSRADGYTF	TGTGCCACCAGCAGGGCGGATGGCTACACCTTC
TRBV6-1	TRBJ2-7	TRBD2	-	CASSRKAGYYEQYF	TGTGCCAGCAGTCGTAAAGCGGGGTACTACGAGCAGTACTTC
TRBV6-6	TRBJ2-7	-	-	CASSYSGGGYEQYF	TGTGCCAGCAGTTACTCTGGGGGCGGCTACGAGCAGTACTTC
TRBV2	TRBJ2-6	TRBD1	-	CASKRPQGTGANVLTF	TGTGCCAGCAAGAGACCACAGGGGACTGGGGCCAACGTCCTGACTTTC
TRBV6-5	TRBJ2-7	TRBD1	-	CASSYQSGTVSYEQYF	TGTGCCAGCAGTTACCAGTCCGGGACAGTTTCCTATGAGCAGTACTTC
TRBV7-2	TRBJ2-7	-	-	CASSLSVDFYEQYF	TGTGCCAGCAGCTTATCGGTCGACTTCTACGAGCAGTACTTC
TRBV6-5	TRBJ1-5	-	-	CASSYVGGGNQPQHF	TGTGCCAGCAGTTACGTCGGTGGGGGCAATCAGCCCCAGCATTTT
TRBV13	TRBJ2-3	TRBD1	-	CASSRDRATDTQYF	TGTGCCAGCAGCCGGGACAGGGCGACAGATACGCAGTATTTT
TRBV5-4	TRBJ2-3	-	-	CASTADGGPDTQYF	TGTGCCAGCACCGCGGACGGCGGCCCAGATACGCAGTATTTT